This T cell receptor (beta chain) was captured by sequencing in a study of OX40 agonist ivuxolimab in advanced cancers. Overall study context: In this cohort, patients received ivuxolimab, an agonistic anti-OX40 (CD134) antibody. Study-level findings and limits: The average count of expanded clones was higher among CD8+ T cells than among CD4+. There was clonal expansion of CD4+ and CD8+ blood T cells by week 6 at 0.1 to 3.0 mg/kg.

The CDR3 runs 14 residues. V lost 6 bases and J lost 5; bases outside the gene matches: 7. Germline assignment: CDR1 MDHEN and CDR2 SYDVKM. The table came from immunoSEQ multiplex PCR; TCRdb's copy has only in-frame clones and leaves some out. This table holds 80,000 to 95,000 clones, 91% found once. Anyone with autoimmune disease history or systemic immunosuppression was excluded. This clone was recorded at least ten times. What it recognizes is unknown. This chain connects TRBV28 to TRBJ2-1; TRBD2 aligns across 7 bases. Sequencing used CD4+ or CD8+ T cells sorted from blood, obtained in a trial of the OX40 agonist ivuxolimab. This clonotype was obtained from an adult with an advanced solid tumor such as melanoma, head and neck, liver or kidney cancer. CDR3 coding DNA: TGTGCCAGCAGCCCTAGCGGAGCTAACAATGAGCAGTTCTTC. It is translated as CASSPSGANNEQFF.